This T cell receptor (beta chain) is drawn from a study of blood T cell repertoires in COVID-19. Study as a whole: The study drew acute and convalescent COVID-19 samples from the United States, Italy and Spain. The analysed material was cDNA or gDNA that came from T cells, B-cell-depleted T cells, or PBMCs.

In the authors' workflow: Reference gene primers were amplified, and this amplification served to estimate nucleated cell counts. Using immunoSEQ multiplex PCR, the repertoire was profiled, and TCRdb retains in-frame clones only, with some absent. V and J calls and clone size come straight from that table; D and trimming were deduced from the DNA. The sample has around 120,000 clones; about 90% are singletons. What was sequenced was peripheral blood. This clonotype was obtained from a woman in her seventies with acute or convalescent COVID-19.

Here the CDR3 reads CASSLAAGPTEAFF. Written as DNA, the CDR3 is TGCGCCAGCAGCTTGGCTGCAGGGCCTACAGAAGCTTTCTTT. The chain links TRBV5-1 to TRBJ1-1, with a possible D match to TRBD1 (5 bases). Trimming pared 0 bases from V and 8 bases from J, leaving 14 bases between. Germline-derived CDR1 and CDR2 are SGHRS and YFSETQ. The CDR3 consists of 14 residues. The variable domain in full, completed from reference TRBV5-1 and TRBJ1-1, reads KAGVTQTPRYLIKTRGQQVTLSCSPISGHRSVSWYQQTPGQGLQFLFEYFSETQRNKGNFPGRFSGRQFSNSRSEMNVSTLELGDSALYLCASSLAAGPTEAFFGQGTRLTVV.